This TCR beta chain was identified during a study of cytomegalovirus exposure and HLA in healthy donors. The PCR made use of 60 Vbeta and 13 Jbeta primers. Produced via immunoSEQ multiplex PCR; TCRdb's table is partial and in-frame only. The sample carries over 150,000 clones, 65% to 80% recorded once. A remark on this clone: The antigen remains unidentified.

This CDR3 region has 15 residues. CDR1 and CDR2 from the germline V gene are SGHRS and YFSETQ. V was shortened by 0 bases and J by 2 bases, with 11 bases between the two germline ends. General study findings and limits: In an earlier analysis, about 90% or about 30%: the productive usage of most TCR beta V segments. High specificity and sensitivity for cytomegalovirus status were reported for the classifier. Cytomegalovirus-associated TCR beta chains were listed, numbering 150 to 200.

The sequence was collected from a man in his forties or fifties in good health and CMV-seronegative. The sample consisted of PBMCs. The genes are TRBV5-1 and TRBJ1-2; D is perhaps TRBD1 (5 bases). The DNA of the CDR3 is TGCGCCAGCAGCTTGGCCTTTCAGGGAAACTATGGCTACACCTTC. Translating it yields CASSLAFQGNYGYTF.